Given below is one T cell receptor beta chain in context. Its antigen is currently unknown. The entry originates in a study of blood T cells in healthy people across ages. In the study overall: Template switching captured about one barcoded beta molecule per two T cells. Overall study findings and caveats: TCR beta diversity, measured per million T cells, fell in a roughly linear way with age.

The CDR3 loop spans 17 amino acids. V lost 0 bases and J lost 6, with 21 bases in between. Germline V gene sequence: CDR1 DFQATT, CDR2 SNEGSKA (reference sequence). Through a sample-barcoded 5' primer and a J-beta primer mix, a second PCR was run for about 6 to 11 cycles. Each cDNA molecule carried a tag from a template-switch adaptor that contained 12 random nucleotides. TCRdb called the 5' RACE reads again in MiXCR, with one record for every CDR3 protein. This repertoire shows 540,000 or so distinct CDR3 sequences, about 45% found once; its top ten account for about 26%. The chain combines TRBV20-1 with TRBJ2-1, with D tentatively TRBD2 (5 bases). Material for sequencing was blood. This sequence was found in a man older than 75 in good health. The CDR3, as DNA: TGCAGTGCTAGAGATCTGCTTTTCCGACACGAGGGCAATGAGCAGTTCTTC. It is translated as CSARDLLFRHEGNEQFF.